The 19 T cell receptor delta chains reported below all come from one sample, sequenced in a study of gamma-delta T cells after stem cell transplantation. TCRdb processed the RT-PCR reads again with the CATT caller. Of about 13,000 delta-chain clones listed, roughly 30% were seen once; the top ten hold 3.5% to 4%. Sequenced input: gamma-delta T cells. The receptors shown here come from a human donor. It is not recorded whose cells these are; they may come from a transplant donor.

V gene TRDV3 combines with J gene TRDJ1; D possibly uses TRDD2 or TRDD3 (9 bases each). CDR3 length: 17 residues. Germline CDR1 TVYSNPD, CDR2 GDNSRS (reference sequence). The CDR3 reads CASNLPTGDTSTDKLIF. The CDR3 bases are TGTGCTTCCAACCTTCCTACGGGGGATACAAGCACCGATAAACTCATCTTT.

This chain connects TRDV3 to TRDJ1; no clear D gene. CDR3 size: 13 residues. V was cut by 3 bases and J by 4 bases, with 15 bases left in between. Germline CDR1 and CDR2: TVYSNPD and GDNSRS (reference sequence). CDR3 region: CALRCWTSDKLIF. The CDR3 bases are TGTGCCTTAAGATGCTGGACCAGCGATAAACTCATCTTT.

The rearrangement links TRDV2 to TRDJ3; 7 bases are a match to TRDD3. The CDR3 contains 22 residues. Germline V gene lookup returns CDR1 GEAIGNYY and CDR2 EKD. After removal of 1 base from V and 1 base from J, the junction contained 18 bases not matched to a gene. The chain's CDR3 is CACDTTHTGVYSRSWDTRQMFF. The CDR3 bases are TGTGCCTGTGACACTACTCATACTGGGGTATACTCGAGATCCTGGGACACCCGACAGATGTTTTTC.

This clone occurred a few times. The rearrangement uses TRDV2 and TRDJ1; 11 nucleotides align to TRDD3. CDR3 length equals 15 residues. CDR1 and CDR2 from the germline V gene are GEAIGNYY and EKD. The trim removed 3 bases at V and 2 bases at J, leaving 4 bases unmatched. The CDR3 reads CACDGLGDTTDKLIF. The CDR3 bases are TGTGCCTGTGACGGCCTGGGGGATACTACCGATAAACTCATCTTT.

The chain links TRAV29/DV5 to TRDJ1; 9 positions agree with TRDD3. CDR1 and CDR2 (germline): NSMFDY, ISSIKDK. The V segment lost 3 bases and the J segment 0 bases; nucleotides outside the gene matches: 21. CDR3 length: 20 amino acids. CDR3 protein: CAATDRIIGGDTEDTDKLIF. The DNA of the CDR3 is TGTGCAGCAACCGACAGAATAATCGGCGGGGATACGGAGGACACCGATAAACTCATCTTT.

This chain's CDR3 is CALGELVERTRGIRTVTDKLIF. The CDR3 DNA reads TGTGCTCTTGGGGAACTAGTCGAAAGGACGCGGGGGATACGGACGGTTACCGATAAACTCATCTTT. This rearrangement joins TRDV1 to TRDJ1, with 10 bases that match TRDD3. Trimming cost V 0 bases and J 2 bases; bases outside gene matches: 21. The V gene's germline CDR1 is TSWWSYY and CDR2 QGS. The CDR3 extends over 22 amino acids.

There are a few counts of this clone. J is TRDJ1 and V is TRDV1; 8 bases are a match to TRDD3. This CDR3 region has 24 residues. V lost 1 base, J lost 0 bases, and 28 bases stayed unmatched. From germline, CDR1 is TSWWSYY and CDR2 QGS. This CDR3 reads CALGERLGWGTPMLNIRYTDKLIF. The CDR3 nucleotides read TGTGCTCTTGGGGAACGGTTAGGCTGGGGGACTCCTATGTTAAACATCCGGTACACCGATAAACTCATCTTT.

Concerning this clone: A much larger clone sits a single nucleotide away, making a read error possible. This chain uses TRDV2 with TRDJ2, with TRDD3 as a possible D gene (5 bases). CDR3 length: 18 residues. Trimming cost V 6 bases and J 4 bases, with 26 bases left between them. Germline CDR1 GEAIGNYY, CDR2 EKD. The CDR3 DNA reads TGTGCCTGTACTCTACAGGCGGCGGGCCGGGGGCCGACAGCACAACTCTTCTTT. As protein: CACTLQAAGRGPTAQLFF.

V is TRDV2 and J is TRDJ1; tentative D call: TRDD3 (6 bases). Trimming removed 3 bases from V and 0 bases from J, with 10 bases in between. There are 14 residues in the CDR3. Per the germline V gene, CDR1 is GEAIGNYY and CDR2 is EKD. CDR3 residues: CACDLGMYTDKLIF. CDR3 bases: TGTGCCTGTGACTTGGGGATGTACACCGATAAACTCATCTTT.

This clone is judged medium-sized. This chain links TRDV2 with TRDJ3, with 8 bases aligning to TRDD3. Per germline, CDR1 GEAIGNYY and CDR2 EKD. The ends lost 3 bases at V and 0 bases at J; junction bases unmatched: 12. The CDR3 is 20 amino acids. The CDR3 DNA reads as TGTGCCTGTGACCCAGTACTGGGGGCCCGAAGCTCCTGGGACACCCGACAGATGTTTTTC. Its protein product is CACDPVLGARSSWDTRQMFF.

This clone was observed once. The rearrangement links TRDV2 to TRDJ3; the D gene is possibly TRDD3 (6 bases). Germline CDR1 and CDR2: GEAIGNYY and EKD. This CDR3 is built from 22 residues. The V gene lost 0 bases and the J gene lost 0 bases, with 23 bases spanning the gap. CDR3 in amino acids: CACDTGLTTNWAGSWDTRQMFF. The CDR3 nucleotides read TGTGCCTGTGACACCGGCCTCACGACAAACTGGGCGGGCTCCTGGGACACCCGACAGATGTTTTTC.

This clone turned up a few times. CDR3 nucleotides: TGTGCTCTTGGGGAGTGTTCCTTCCCCGCTGGGGATACTGGCGATAAACTCATCTTT. Its translation: CALGECSFPAGDTGDKLIF. The chain has TRDV1 and TRDJ1; 8 bases are shared with TRDD3. The CDR3 totals 19 residues. J gave up 4 bases and V 3 bases, and 19 bases lay outside the gene matches. Germline V CDR1 and CDR2: TSWWSYY, QGS.

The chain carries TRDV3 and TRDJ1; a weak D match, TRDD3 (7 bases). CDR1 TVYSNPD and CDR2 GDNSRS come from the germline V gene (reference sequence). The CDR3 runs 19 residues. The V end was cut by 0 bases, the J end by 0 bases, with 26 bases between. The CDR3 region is CAFRVPKAVLGTDTDKLIF. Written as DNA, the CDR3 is TGTGCCTTTAGGGTTCCTAAAGCTGTACTGGGGACGGACACCGATAAACTCATCTTT.

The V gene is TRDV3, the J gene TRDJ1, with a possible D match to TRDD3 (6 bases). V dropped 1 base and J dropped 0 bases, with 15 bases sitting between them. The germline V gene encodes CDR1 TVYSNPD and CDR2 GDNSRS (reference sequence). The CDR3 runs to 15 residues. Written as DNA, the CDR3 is TGTGCCTTTAAGGGCTGGGGACCTTACACCGATAAACTCATCTTT. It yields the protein CAFKGWGPYTDKLIF. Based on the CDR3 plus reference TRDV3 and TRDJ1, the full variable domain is CDKVTQSSPDQTVASGSEVVLLCTYDTVYSNPDLFWYRIRPDYSFQFVFYGDNSRSEGADFTQGRFSVKHILTQKAFHLVISPVRTEDSATYYCAFKGWGPYTDKLIFGKGTRVTVEP.

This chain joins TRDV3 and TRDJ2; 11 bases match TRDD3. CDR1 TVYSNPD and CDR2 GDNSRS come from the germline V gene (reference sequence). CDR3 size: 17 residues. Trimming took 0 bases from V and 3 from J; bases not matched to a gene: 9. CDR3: CAFRFGGYVAVTAQLFF. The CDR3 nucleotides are TGTGCCTTTAGGTTTGGGGGATACGTAGCGGTGACAGCACAACTCTTCTTT. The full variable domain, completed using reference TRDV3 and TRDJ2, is CDKVTQSSPDQTVASGSEVVLLCTYDTVYSNPDLFWYRIRPDYSFQFVFYGDNSRSEGADFTQGRFSVKHILTQKAFHLVISPVRTEDSATYYCAFRFGGYVAVTAQLFFGKGTQLIVEP.

CDR3 protein: CALGDPFGVLRLLGDTLLTAQLFF. CDR3 DNA sequence: TGTGCTCTTGGGGACCCCTTCGGGGTCCTACGCTTACTGGGGGATACGCTTTTGACAGCACAACTCTTCTTT. The V gene is TRDV1, the J gene TRDJ2; 13 bases are a match to TRDD3. V gave up 3 bases and J gave up 1 base; unmatched junction bases: 23. The CDR3 has 24 residues. Germline V gene data show CDR1 as TSWWSYY and CDR2 as QGS.

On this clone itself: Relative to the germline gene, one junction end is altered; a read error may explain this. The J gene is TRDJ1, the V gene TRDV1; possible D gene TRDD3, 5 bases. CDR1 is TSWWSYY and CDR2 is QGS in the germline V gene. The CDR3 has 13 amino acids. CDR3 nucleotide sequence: TGTGCTCGTGGGGACTCCTACACCGATAAACTCATCTTT. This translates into CARGDSYTDKLIF.

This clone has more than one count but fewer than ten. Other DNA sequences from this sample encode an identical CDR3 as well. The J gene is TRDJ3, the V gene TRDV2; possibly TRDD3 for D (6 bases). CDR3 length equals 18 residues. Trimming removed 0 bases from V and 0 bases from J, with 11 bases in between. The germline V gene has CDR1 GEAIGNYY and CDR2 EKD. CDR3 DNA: TGTGCCTGTGACACCGCTGGGGAGAGCTCCTGGGACACCCGACAGATGTTTTTC. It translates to CACDTAGESSWDTRQMFF.

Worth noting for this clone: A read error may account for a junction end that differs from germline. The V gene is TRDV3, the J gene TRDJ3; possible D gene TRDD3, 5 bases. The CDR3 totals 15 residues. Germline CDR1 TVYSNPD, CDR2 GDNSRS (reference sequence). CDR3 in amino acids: CAFAGSSWDTRKMFF. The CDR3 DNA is TGTGCCTTCGCTGGGAGCTCCTGGGACACCCGAAAGATGTTTTTC.